Shown below are 5 T cell receptor beta chains from a single sample sequenced in a study of cytomegalovirus exposure and HLA in healthy donors. Vbeta (60) and Jbeta (13) primers were used in the PCR. Measured with immunoSEQ multiplex PCR; TCRdb has only the in-frame clones, and not every one. The sample holds around 130,000 clones, about 82% seen once. Sample: PBMCs. These receptors came from a boy younger than 18 in good health and CMV-seronegative.

The rearrangement links TRBV18 to TRBJ1-1; D is undetermined. V shed 3 bases and J shed 3 bases, with 11 bases lying between them. Germline CDR1 KGHSH, CDR2 LQKENI. The CDR3 is 14 residues long. CDR3 sequence reads: CASSPSNGDTEAFF. The CDR3 DNA is TGTGCCAGCTCACCTTCGAATGGAGACACTGAAGCTTTCTTT.

The V and J genes are TRBV30 and TRBJ1-1, with D possibly being TRBD1 (5 bases). Germline V lookup: CDR1 GTSNPN, CDR2 SVGIG (reference sequence). Trimming left V 8 bases short and J 0 bases short, with 10 bases between. CDR3 length equals 12 residues. CDR3 in DNA: TGTGCCCGACAGCTCCTGAACACTGAAGCTTTCTTT. Protein sequence: CARQLLNTEAFF.

This clone was seen just once. J is TRBJ2-1 and V is TRBV5-1; D is possibly TRBD2 (5 bases). The CDR3 extends over 19 amino acids. CDR1 is SGHRS and CDR2 is YFSETQ in the germline V gene. V was trimmed by 2 bases and J by 1 base, leaving 22 bases between them. The CDR3 protein is CASSLGLAGGPVSYNEQFF. CDR3 nucleotides: TGCGCCAGCAGCTTAGGACTGGCCGGCGGTCCCGTATCCTACAATGAGCAGTTCTTC.

V is TRBV5-1 and J is TRBJ2-3, with D hard to call. The CDR3 covers 14 residues. V lost 0 bases to trimming and J lost 0 bases, with 5 bases between them. The germline gives CDR1 SGHRS, CDR2 YFSETQ. The CDR3 DNA reads as TGCGCCAGCAGCTTGGTACAAAGCACAGATACGCAGTATTTT. Translating it yields CASSLVQSTDTQYF. Filled out from reference TRBV5-1 and TRBJ2-3, the complete variable domain reads KAGVTQTPRYLIKTRGQQVTLSCSPISGHRSVSWYQQTPGQGLQFLFEYFSETQRNKGNFPGRFSGRQFSNSRSEMNVSTLELGDSALYLCASSLVQSTDTQYFGPGTRLTVL.

This rearrangement joins TRBV5-1 to TRBJ1-1, with D maybe TRBD1 (6 bases). The CDR3 covers 15 residues. The V end lost 1 base, the J end lost 4 bases, and 14 bases lay between the germline ends. The germline CDR1 and CDR2 sequences are SGHRS and YFSETQ. CDR3 in amino acids: CASSLQGPASTEAFF. In DNA form, the CDR3 reads TGCGCCAGCAGCTTGCAGGGGCCGGCGAGCACTGAAGCTTTCTTT.